The 28 T cell receptor beta chains below were found in one sample sequenced in a study of shared clonotypes between healthy human individuals. Clones were sequenced by immunoSEQ multiplex PCR, and TCRdb holds only the in-frame ones, with some missing. Altogether about 600,000 clones are present, around 97% being singletons, with the ten largest covering about 0.06%. The sequenced sample consisted of naive CD4+ T cells sorted from blood. Subset given: CD45RA+ positively selected. These receptors were obtained from a woman aged 30 to 39 in good health.

The chain employs TRBV10-2 and TRBJ1-1, with D unresolved. This CDR3 contains 11 residues. The germline gives CDR1 WSHSY, CDR2 SAAADI. The CDR3 DNA sequence: TGCGCAAGTGGGAAGAACACTGAAGCTTTCTTT. It encodes CASGKNTEAFF.

This rearrangement joins TRBV7-7 to TRBJ2-2; TRBD1 or TRBD2 may be the D gene (5 bases each). V lost 1 base and J lost 2, with 14 bases in between. This CDR3 spans 17 amino acids. CDR1 is SSHAT and CDR2 is FNYEAQ in the germline V gene (reference sequence). The CDR3 loop is CASSLVSGTINTGELFF. The CDR3 coding sequence is TGTGCCAGCAGCTTAGTTTCCGGGACGATAAACACCGGGGAGCTGTTTTTT. Using reference TRBV7-7 and TRBJ2-2 for the parts outside the CDR3, the full variable domain is GAGVSQSPRYKVTKRGQDVTLRCDPISSHATLYWYQQALGQGPEFLTYFNYEAQPDKSGLPSDRFSAERPEGSISTLTIQRTEQRDSAMYRCASSLVSGTINTGELFFGEGSRLTVL.

The rearrangement uses TRBV28 and TRBJ1-5, with TRBD1 identical over 9 bases. After removal of 5 bases from V and 5 bases from J, the junction contained 13 bases not matched to a gene. Germline CDR1 and CDR2: MDHEN and SYDVKM. This CDR3 is built from 17 residues. The chain's CDR3 is CASSPFSRDRVHQPQHF. CDR3 in DNA: TGTGCCAGCAGTCCATTCTCTAGGGACAGGGTTCATCAGCCCCAGCATTTT.

The genes are TRBV19 and TRBJ2-1; 10 bases are a match to TRBD2. The CDR3 is made up of 18 amino acids. CDR1 LNHDA and CDR2 SQIVND come from the germline V gene (reference sequence). V shed 8 bases and J 3 bases; nucleotides not matched to a gene: 16. The CDR3 spells CASFPEGLIAGGYNEQFF. Here the CDR3 DNA reads TGTGCCAGTTTTCCGGAGGGCCTGATAGCGGGAGGCTACAATGAGCAGTTCTTC.

Details on this clone: Different DNA sequences within this sample yield the same CDR3. This rearrangement joins TRBV18 to TRBJ2-7; no firm D call. Germline values: CDR1 KGHSH, CDR2 LQKENI. Trimming left V 1 base short and J 2 bases short, with 6 bases between. The CDR3 length is 13 residues. The CDR3 coding sequence is TGTGCCAGCTCACCACTCGAGACCTACGAGCAGTACTTC. Translated: CASSPLETYEQYF.

The rearrangement links TRBV5-4 to TRBJ2-6; 9 nucleotides line up with TRBD1. V trimming: 4 bases; J trimming: 0 bases; junction bases outside the gene matches: 8. Per germline, CDR1 SGHNT and CDR2 YYREEE (reference sequence). This CDR3 contains 18 residues. CDR3 bases: TGTGCCAGCAGCAGTCCGGGACAGGGTATCTCTGGGGCCAACGTCCTGACTTTC. Amino acids: CASSSPGQGISGANVLTF.

This sequence joins TRBV19 and TRBJ2-6; TRBD1 matches 9 bases. This CDR3 comprises 18 residues. Germline V gene data show CDR1 as LNHDA and CDR2 as SQIVND (reference sequence). The V and J ends lost 3 bases and 3 bases, in that order; junction bases with no gene match: 9. This chain's CDR3 is CASSIYRDRVYGANVLTF. The CDR3 DNA reads as TGTGCCAGTAGTATTTACCGGGACAGGGTTTATGGGGCCAACGTCCTGACTTTC.

The rearrangement uses TRBV5-5 and TRBJ1-2; tentatively, D is TRBD1 (6 bases). V gave up 4 bases and J gave up 3 bases, with 16 bases separating them. This CDR3 has 15 residues. Per the germline V gene, CDR1 is SGHKS and CDR2 is YYEKEE (reference sequence). Written as DNA, the CDR3 is TGTGCCAGCAGCCCAGGGGACCGCGAATACTATGGCTACACCTTC. Its translation: CASSPGDREYYGYTF.

This rearrangement joins TRBV7-2 to TRBJ2-7, with D unclear. V lost 5 bases and J lost 3, with 11 bases in between. Germline-derived CDR1 and CDR2 are SGHTA and FQGNSA. CDR3 length equals 13 residues. The CDR3 reads CASSRPPNYEQYF. The CDR3 coding sequence is TGTGCCAGCAGCCGACCGCCGAACTACGAGCAGTACTTC.

This clone was observed once. The chain is built from TRBV28 and TRBJ2-5, with 10 bases aligning to TRBD2. Unmatched junction bases numbered 13, after V lost 5 bases and J lost 4 bases. The germline gives CDR1 MDHEN, CDR2 SYDVKM. The CDR3 is made up of 17 amino acids. The CDR3 sequence is CASSRGASGSITETQYF. CDR3 nucleotide sequence: TGTGCCAGCAGTAGGGGGGCTAGCGGGAGTATTACAGAGACCCAGTACTTC.

V and J are TRBV28 and TRBJ1-3, with 7 nucleotides matching TRBD1. With 6 bases clipped from V and 8 bases from J, the junction kept 7 bases outside the gene matches. The germline V gene encodes CDR1 MDHEN and CDR2 SYDVKM. The CDR3 has 13 amino acids. The CDR3 DNA reads TGTGCCAGCAGACCACAGGGGAAGGACACCATATATTTT. This translates into CASRPQGKDTIYF.

V is TRBV5-1 and J is TRBJ2-1; 11 bases are shared with TRBD2. This CDR3 has 15 amino acids. CDR1 SGHRS and CDR2 YFSETQ come from the germline V gene. The trim removed 4 bases at V and 5 bases at J, leaving 5 bases unmatched. In nucleotides, the CDR3 is TGCGCCAGCAGCCCACTAGCGGGAGATGACAATGAGCAGTTCTTC. Protein sequence: CASSPLAGDDNEQFF.

The chain recombines TRBV5-1 with TRBJ2-2, with a possible D match to TRBD1 (5 bases). Germline CDR1 and CDR2: SGHRS and YFSETQ. The CDR3 loop spans 16 amino acids. Trimming shortened V by 4 bases and J by 6 bases, and 19 bases separated the two germline ends. The CDR3 nucleotides read TGCGCCAGCAGCCTTCCAGGGTTATCCGTGGCCGGGGAGCTGTTTTTT. Its protein is CASSLPGLSVAGELFF.

This chain uses TRBV9 with TRBJ1-2; TRBD1 matches at 7 bases. CDR1 is SGDLS and CDR2 is YYNGEE in the germline V gene. CDR3 length equals 13 residues. Trimming cost V 3 bases and J 8 bases; bases outside gene matches: 7. This chain's CDR3 is CASSAHRGRGYTF. The CDR3 coding sequence is TGTGCCAGCAGCGCCCACAGGGGTCGAGGCTACACCTTC.

The chain couples TRBV6-6 to TRBJ2-3; maybe TRBD2 (6 bases). Trimming took 6 bases from V and 5 from J, leaving 15 bases between them. There are 14 residues in the CDR3. Germline loops: CDR1 MNHNY, CDR2 SVGAGI (reference sequence). For the CDR3, the DNA is TGTGCCAGCAGCCGGGGGACTTACGAAGATACGCAGTATTTT. Protein sequence: CASSRGTYEDTQYF.

The chain uses TRBV9 and TRBJ2-7, with D uncertain. Per the germline V gene, CDR1 is SGDLS and CDR2 is YYNGEE. The V end lost 4 bases, the J end lost 2 bases, and 13 bases lay between the germline ends. The CDR3 runs to 14 residues. The CDR3 DNA sequence: TGTGCCAGCAGCATGACAAGCCCTGCCTACGAGCAGTACTTC. This sequence encodes CASSMTSPAYEQYF.

V gene TRBV7-9 combines with J gene TRBJ1-2; 7 bases align to TRBD1. J was trimmed by 2 bases and V by 7 bases; bases with no gene match: 7. The CDR3 is 14 amino acids. Germline lookup yields CDR1 SEHNR and CDR2 FQNEAQ (reference sequence). The CDR3 loop reads CASILQGSNYGYTF. The DNA of the CDR3 is TGTGCCAGCATCCTACAGGGGTCCAACTATGGCTACACCTTC.

This chain joins TRBV5-8 and TRBJ2-5, with D perhaps matching TRBD2 (5 bases). CDR3 size: 17 residues. V lost 0 bases and J 5 bases, leaving 20 bases between the germline ends. Germline-derived CDR1 and CDR2 are SGHTS and YDEGEE. CDR3 protein: CASSLALGLTARETQYF. The CDR3 region has the DNA TGTGCCAGCAGCTTGGCCCTCGGACTGACCGCCCGGGAGACCCAGTACTTC.

The chain joins TRBV18 to TRBJ2-7, with 14 bases fitting TRBD2. The trim removed 3 bases at V and 2 bases at J, leaving 3 bases unmatched. This CDR3 is built from 16 residues. In germline, CDR1 is KGHSH, CDR2 LQKENI. CDR3 residues: CASSPGTSGSTYEQYF. The CDR3 region has the DNA TGTGCCAGCTCACCCGGGACTAGCGGGAGTACCTACGAGCAGTACTTC.

This chain links TRBV14 with TRBJ2-1; TRBD2 is a possible D gene (5 bases). V dropped 0 bases and J dropped 6 bases, with 12 bases sitting between them. CDR1 is SGHDN and CDR2 is FVKESK in the germline V gene. The CDR3 is made up of 15 amino acids. As DNA, the CDR3 is TGTGCCAGCAGCCAAGATTGGGCCGGGGTCAATGAGCAGTTCTTC. Protein: CASSQDWAGVNEQFF.

This chain uses TRBV27 with TRBJ1-3; D is perhaps TRBD1 (5 bases). This CDR3 spans 17 amino acids. With 1 base removed from V and 9 bases from J, the gap between germline ends came to 22 bases. CDR1 MNHEY and CDR2 SMNVEV come from the germline V gene (reference sequence). The CDR3 coding sequence is TGTGCCAGCAGTTTATTGGGTCCAGGGCCGGTTTTGGGCACCATATATTTT. Translating it yields CASSLLGPGPVLGTIYF.

With respect to this clone: At the DNA level, this CDR3 is encoded by other sequences in the same sample as well. The genes are TRBV18 and TRBJ1-5; TRBD1 is a possible D gene (6 bases). The V end lost 4 bases, the J end lost 3 bases, and 10 bases lay between the germline ends. This CDR3 has 14 amino acids. Germline loops: CDR1 KGHSH, CDR2 LQKENI. CDR3 coding DNA: TGTGCCAGCTCACTCGGACAGTACAATCAGCCCCAGCATTTT. It translates to CASSLGQYNQPQHF.

CDR3 amino acids: CASSSDGPNTEAFF. The CDR3 nucleotides read TGTGCCAGCAGTTCCGACGGACCTAACACTGAAGCTTTCTTT. V is TRBV2 and J is TRBJ1-1; D not resolved. The length of the CDR3 is 14 residues. V was pared by 5 bases and J by 2 bases, with 12 bases between. Germline CDR1 and CDR2: SNHLY and FYNNEI.

V is TRBV5-4 and J is TRBJ2-1; tentative D call: TRBD2 (5 bases). CDR3 length equals 13 residues. The ends were cut back, 0 bases at V and 5 bases at J, with 6 bases in the middle. The germline V gene has CDR1 SGHNT and CDR2 YYREEE (reference sequence). CDR3 sequence: CASSLVGDNEQFF. The DNA of the CDR3 is TGTGCCAGCAGCTTGGTCGGGGACAATGAGCAGTTCTTC.

The rearrangement links TRBV11-2 to TRBJ2-5, with D perhaps given as TRBD1 or TRBD2 (5 bases each). Germline V gene sequence: CDR1 SGHAT, CDR2 FQNNGV. V was cut by 4 bases and J by 11 bases, with 14 bases left in between. The CDR3 spans 12 residues. In nucleotides, the CDR3 is TGTGCCAGCAGCTCCTCTCCAGGGACGCAGTACTTC. Protein sequence: CASSSSPGTQYF.

This chain joins TRBV2 and TRBJ1-1; TRBD1 is a possible D gene (6 bases). Germline CDR1 reads SNHLY; CDR2 reads FYNNEI. V lost 9 bases, J lost 5 bases, and 13 bases lay in between. The CDR3 spans 12 residues. Here the CDR3 DNA reads TGTGCCAGTAAGGGGGAGGGGACTGAAGCTTTCTTT. It translates to CASKGEGTEAFF.

This clone was counted a single time. The CDR3 reads CASSRSRGGRGKETSPNFSYEQYF. The CDR3 nucleotides read TGCGCCAGCAGTCGTTCACGCGGGGGCAGGGGGAAAGAGACTAGCCCTAATTTCTCCTACGAGCAGTACTTC. The chain combines TRBV23-1 with TRBJ2-7; D could derive from TRBD1 or TRBD2 (7 bases each). TRBV23-1 is assigned to the ORF class and has an uncertain function. V shed 4 bases and J shed 0 bases, with 40 bases lying between them. This CDR3 region has 24 residues.

This clone came up once. The chain is built from TRBV29-1 and TRBJ2-3; D is possibly TRBD1 or TRBD2 (5 bases each). In germline, CDR1 is SQVTM, CDR2 ANQGSEA. CDR3 length: 14 residues. Trimming cost V 6 bases and J 5 bases, with 18 bases left between them. The CDR3 spells CSVYHRDVEDTQYF. In DNA form, the CDR3 reads TGCAGCGTCTACCACCGGGACGTGGAAGATACGCAGTATTTT.